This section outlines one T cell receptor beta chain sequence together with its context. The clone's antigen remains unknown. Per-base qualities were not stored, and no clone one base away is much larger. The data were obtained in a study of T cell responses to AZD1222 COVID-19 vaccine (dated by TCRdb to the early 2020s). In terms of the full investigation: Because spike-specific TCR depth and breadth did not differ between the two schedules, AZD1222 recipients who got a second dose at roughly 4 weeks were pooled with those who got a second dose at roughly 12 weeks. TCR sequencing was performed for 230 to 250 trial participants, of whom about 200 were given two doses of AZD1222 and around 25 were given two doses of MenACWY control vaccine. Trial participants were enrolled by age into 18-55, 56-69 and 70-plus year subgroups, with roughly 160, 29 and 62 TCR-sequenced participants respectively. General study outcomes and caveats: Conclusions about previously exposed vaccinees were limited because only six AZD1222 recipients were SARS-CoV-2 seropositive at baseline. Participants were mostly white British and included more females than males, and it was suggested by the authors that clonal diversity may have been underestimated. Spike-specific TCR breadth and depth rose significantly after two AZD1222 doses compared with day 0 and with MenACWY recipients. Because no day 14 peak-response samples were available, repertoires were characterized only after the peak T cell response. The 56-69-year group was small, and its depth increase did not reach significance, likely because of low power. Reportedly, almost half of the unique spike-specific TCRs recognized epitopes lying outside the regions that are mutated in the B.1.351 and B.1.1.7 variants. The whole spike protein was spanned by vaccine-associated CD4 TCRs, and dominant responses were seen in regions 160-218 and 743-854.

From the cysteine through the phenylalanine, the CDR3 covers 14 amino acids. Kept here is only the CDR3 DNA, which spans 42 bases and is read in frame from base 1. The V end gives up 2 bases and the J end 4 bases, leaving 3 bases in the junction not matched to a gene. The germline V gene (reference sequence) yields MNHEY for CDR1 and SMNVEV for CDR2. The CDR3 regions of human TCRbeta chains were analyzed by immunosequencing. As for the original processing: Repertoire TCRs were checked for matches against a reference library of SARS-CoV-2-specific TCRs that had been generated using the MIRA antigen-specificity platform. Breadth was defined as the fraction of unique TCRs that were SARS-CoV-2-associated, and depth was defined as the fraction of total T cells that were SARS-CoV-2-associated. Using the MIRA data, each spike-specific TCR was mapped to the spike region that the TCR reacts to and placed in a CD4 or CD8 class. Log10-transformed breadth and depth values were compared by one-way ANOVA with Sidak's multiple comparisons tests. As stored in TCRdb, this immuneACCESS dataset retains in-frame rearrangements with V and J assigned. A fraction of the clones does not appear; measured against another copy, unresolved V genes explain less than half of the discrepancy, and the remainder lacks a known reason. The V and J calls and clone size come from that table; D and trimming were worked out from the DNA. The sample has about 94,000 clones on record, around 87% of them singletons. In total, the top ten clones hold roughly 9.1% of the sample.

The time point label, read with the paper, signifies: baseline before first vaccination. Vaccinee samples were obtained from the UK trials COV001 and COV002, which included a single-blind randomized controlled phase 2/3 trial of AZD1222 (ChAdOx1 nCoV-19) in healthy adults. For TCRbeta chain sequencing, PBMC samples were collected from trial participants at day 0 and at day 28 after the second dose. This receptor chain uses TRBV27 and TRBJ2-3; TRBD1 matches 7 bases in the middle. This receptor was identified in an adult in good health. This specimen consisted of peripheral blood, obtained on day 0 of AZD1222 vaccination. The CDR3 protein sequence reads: CASSLQGVADTQYF. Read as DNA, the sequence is TGTGCCAGCAGTTTACAGGGGGTGGCAGATACGCAGTATTTT.